This T cell receptor beta chain came from a study of T cell responses to AZD1222 COVID-19 vaccine (dated by TCRdb to about 2021). Looking at the study overall: A total of under 250 trial participants underwent TCR sequencing, of whom about 200 had received two doses of AZD1222 and 26 had received two doses of the MenACWY control vaccine. Trial participants were enrolled by age into subgroups of 18-55, 56-69 and 70-plus years, and around 150, 29 and 61 TCR-sequenced participants, respectively, were included in these subgroups. Study-wide findings and limitations: Because no day 14 peak-response samples were available, the repertoires could be characterized only after the peak T cell response. Conclusions about previously exposed vaccinees were limited because only six AZD1222 recipients were SARS-CoV-2 seropositive at baseline. Nearly half of unique spike-specific TCRs reportedly recognized epitopes outside regions mutated in the B.1.351 and B.1.1.7 variants. The 56-69-year group was small, and its depth increase did not reach significance, likely because of low power. Participants were mostly white British and included more females than males, and it was suggested by the authors that clonal diversity may have been underestimated. A significant rise in spike-specific TCR breadth and depth was observed after two AZD1222 doses relative to day 0 and relative to MenACWY recipients. Vaccine-associated CD4 TCRs spanned the whole spike protein, with dominant responses in regions 160-218 and 743-854.

The CDR3 regions of human TCRbeta chains were subjected to immunosequencing. The authors' pipeline ran thus. Repertoire TCRs were matched against a reference library of SARS-CoV-2-specific TCRs generated with the MIRA antigen-specificity platform. Breadth meant the fraction of unique TCRs that were SARS-CoV-2-associated, whereas depth meant the fraction of total T cells that were SARS-CoV-2-associated. Each spike-specific TCR was assigned to its reactive spike region and to a CD4 or CD8 class using the MIRA data. Log10-transformed breadth and depth values were compared by one-way ANOVA with Sidak's multiple comparisons tests. TCRdb took this table from immuneACCESS and kept in-frame rearrangements with V and J called. Such tables lack part of the clones; where checked against another copy, unresolved V genes explain under half of the gap, and the rest is unexplained. V, J and clone size derive from that table, while D and trimming were established from the DNA sequence. The sample contains tens of thousands of clones, approximately 83% of them found a single time. In total, the top ten clones hold more than 9% of the sample.

There are 15 amino acids in the CDR3, from cysteine to phenylalanine inclusive. Just the 45-base CDR3 DNA is kept, in frame starting at base 1. Germline trimming amounts to 2 bases on V and 2 bases on J, with 3 as the count of junction bases outside the gene matches. The germline V gene (reference sequence) gives CDR1 as LNHDA and CDR2 as SQIVND. About this clone: The antigen it recognizes is unknown. No quality values exist for individual bases; no much larger clone is one base distant.

Explained via the paper, the time point label denotes: about 28 days (+/-7) after the second vaccine dose. AZD1222 recipients with second doses at about 4 weeks or about 12 weeks were pooled, because spike-specific TCR depth and breadth did not differ between schedules. Vaccinee samples were obtained from the UK trials COV001 and COV002, which included a single-blind randomized controlled phase 2/3 trial of AZD1222 (ChAdOx1 nCoV-19) in healthy adults. For TCRbeta chain sequencing, PBMC samples were collected from trial participants at day 0 and at day 28 after the second dose. This chain is built from TRBV19 and TRBJ1-2; TRBD1 matches 9 bases in the middle. This sequence originates from an adult who received the AZD1222 COVID-19 vaccine. Sequences were derived from peripheral blood, sampled 28 days after the second AZD1222 dose. The CDR3: CASSIHRGRNYGYTF. The DNA is as follows: TGTGCCAGTAGTATACACAGGGGGCGGAACTATGGCTACACCTTC.